The rows below give T cell receptor beta chains drawn from one sample of a study of cytomegalovirus exposure and HLA in healthy donors. Clones were sequenced by immunoSEQ multiplex PCR, and TCRdb holds only the in-frame ones, with some missing. This table holds 70,000 to 95,000 clones, roughly 76% found once. The sequenced sample was PBMCs. Receptors originate from a woman younger than 45 in good health and CMV-seronegative. The CDR3 runs from the conserved cysteine through the conserved F or W. The D gene is left open where the match is weak. Only some rows state a clone size, as once, few, many or a class for expanded clones.

j_gene,v_gene,d_gene,len,abundance,CDR3aa,CDR3nt
TRBJ1-2,TRBV28,NA,14,once,CASSLLWGGGGYTF,TGTGCCAGCAGTTTGTTGTGGGGGGGAGGTGGCTACACCTTC
TRBJ2-1,TRBV5-1,NA,13,NA,CASKLLGVNEQFF,TGCGCCAGCAAGCTGTTAGGGGTCAATGAGCAGTTCTTC
TRBJ2-5,TRBV19,TRBD2,17,NA,CASSIAPLAGEKETQYF,TGTGCCAGTAGTATAGCCCCACTAGCGGGAGAGAAAGAGACCCAGTACTTC
TRBJ2-7,TRBV15,NA,13,NA,CATRDLSSYEQYF,TGTGCCACCAGGGACTTGAGCTCCTACGAGCAGTACTTC
TRBJ1-6,TRBV28,TRBD1,13,NA,CASGDRGVSPLHF,TGTGCCAGCGGGGACAGGGGTGTTTCACCCCTCCACTTT
TRBJ2-7,TRBV9,NA,16,once,CASSPRWGTLFYEQYF,TGTGCCAGCAGCCCACGGTGGGGGACACTTTTTTACGAGCAGTACTTC
TRBJ2-1,TRBV6-6,TRBD2,15,NA,CASSYRGRDLDEQFF,TGTGCCAGCAGTTATCGCGGGAGGGATCTTGATGAGCAGTTCTTC
TRBJ2-2,TRBV6-1,NA,10,NA,CASKSGELFF,TGTGCCAGCAAGAGCGGGGAGCTGTTTTTT
TRBJ2-5,TRBV5-1,NA,15,NA,CASSLFGEVGETQYF,TGCGCCAGCAGCTTGTTCGGGGAGGTAGGGGAGACCCAGTACTTC
TRBJ2-7,TRBV5-1,TRBD1,15,NA,CASSLDGQGSYEQYF,TGCGCCAGCAGCTTGGATGGACAGGGCTCCTACGAGCAGTACTTC
TRBJ1-1,TRBV5-1,NA,14,NA,CASSLSGGDTEAFF,TGCGCCAGCAGCTTGTCCGGGGGAGACACTGAAGCTTTCTTT
TRBJ2-7,TRBV28,TRBD1,14,NA,CASSSTGGIFKQYF,TGTGCCAGCAGCTCTACAGGGGGGATTTTCAAGCAGTACTTC
TRBJ2-3,TRBV15,NA,17,few,CATSRTLSGGPTDTQYF,TGTGCCACCAGCAGAACCCTTTCCGGCGGGCCCACAGATACGCAGTATTTT
TRBJ2-5,TRBV7-2,NA,12,once,CASSFAGETQYF,TGTGCCAGCAGCTTTGCGGGAGAGACCCAGTACTTC
TRBJ2-1,TRBV6-6,NA,12,NA,CASSLILGEQFF,TGTGCCAGCAGCCTCATACTCGGTGAGCAGTTCTTC